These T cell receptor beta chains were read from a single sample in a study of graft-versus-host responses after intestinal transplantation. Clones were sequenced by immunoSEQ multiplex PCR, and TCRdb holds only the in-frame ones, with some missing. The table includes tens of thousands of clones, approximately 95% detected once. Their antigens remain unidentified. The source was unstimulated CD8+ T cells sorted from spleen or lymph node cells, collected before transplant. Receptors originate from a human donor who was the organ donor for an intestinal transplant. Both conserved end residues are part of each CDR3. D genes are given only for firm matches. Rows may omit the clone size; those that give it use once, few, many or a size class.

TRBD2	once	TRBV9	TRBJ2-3	CASSPKGLAGPDTQYF	TGTGCCAGCAGCCCCAAGGGACTAGCGGGACCCGATACGCAGTATTTT
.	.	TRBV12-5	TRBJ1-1	CASGSGRGGNTEAFF	TGTGCTAGTGGTTCCGGACGGGGTGGAAACACTGAAGCTTTCTTT
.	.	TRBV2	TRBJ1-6	CASSEAGQISPLHF	TGTGCCAGCAGTGAAGCTGGACAGATTTCACCCCTCCACTTT
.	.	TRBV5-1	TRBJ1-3	CASSSTGASGNTIYF	TGCGCCAGCAGCTCCACAGGAGCCTCTGGAAACACCATATATTTT
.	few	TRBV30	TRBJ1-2	CAWERQNSDGYTF	TGTGCCTGGGAAAGACAGAACTCAGATGGCTACACCTTC
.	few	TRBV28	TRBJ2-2	CASSLFPTATGELFF	TGTGCCAGCAGTTTATTCCCTACTGCCACCGGGGAGCTGTTTTTT
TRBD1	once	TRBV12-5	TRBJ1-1	CASGPMTGVNTEAFF	TGTGCTAGTGGTCCTATGACAGGGGTGAACACTGAAGCTTTCTTT
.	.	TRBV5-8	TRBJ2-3	CASSFGVSTDTQYF	TGTGCCAGCAGCTTCGGGGTTAGCACAGATACGCAGTATTTT
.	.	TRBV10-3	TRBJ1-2	CAISPPGGNSIYGYTF	TGTGCCATCAGCCCTCCAGGCGGGAATTCGATCTATGGCTACACCTTC
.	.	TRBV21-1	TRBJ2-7	CASSGQGEFF	TGTGCCAGCAGCGGACAGGGCGAATTCTTC
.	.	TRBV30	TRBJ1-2	CAWSVFPFTWRRYGYTF	TGTGCCTGGAGTGTCTTTCCCTTTACGTGGAGGCGGTATGGCTACACCTTC
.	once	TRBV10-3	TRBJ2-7	CAISESTATYSSYEQYF	TGTGCCATCAGTGAGTCGACCGCGACATATAGCTCCTACGAGCAGTACTTC
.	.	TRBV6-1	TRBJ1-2	CASSPRGGVYGYTF	TGTGCCAGCAGTCCACGGGGGGGGGTCTATGGCTACACCTTC
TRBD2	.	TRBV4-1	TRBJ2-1	CASSPRRTRTPEQFF	TGCGCCAGCAGCCCCAGGCGGACTAGAACTCCTGAGCAGTTCTTC
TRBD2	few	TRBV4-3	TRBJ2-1	CASSLTSAGGSYNEQFF	TGCGCCAGCAGCCTCACGTCAGCGGGGGGATCCTACAATGAGCAGTTCTTC
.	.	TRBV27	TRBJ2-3	CASSPYLGGGTDTQYF	TGTGCCAGCAGCCCCTATCTGGGGGGTGGCACAGATACGCAGTATTTT
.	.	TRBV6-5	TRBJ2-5	CASSYNGLSQETQYF	TGTGCCAGCAGTTACAACGGACTCTCCCAAGAGACCCAGTACTTC
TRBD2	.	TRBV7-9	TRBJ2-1	CASRLAGSNEQFF	TGTGCCAGCAGACTAGCGGGGTCCAATGAGCAGTTCTTC
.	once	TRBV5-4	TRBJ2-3	CASSLVGGPNTDTQYF	TGTGCCAGCAGCTTGGTGGGGGGGCCTAACACAGATACGCAGTATTTT
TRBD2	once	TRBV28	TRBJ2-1	CASTPLASGRADSDEQFF	TGTGCCAGCACCCCCCTGGCTAGCGGGAGGGCGGACAGCGATGAGCAGTTCTTC
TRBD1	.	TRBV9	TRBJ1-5	CASSDTGVLNQPQHF	TGTGCCAGCAGCGATACAGGGGTCCTCAATCAGCCCCAGCATTTT
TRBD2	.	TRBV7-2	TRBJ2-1	CASSPSGLAGPYNEQFF	TGTGCCAGCAGCCCCTCGGGACTAGCGGGACCGTACAATGAGCAGTTCTTC
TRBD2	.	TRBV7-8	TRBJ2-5	CASSPHGGAMETQYF	TGTGCCAGCAGCCCTCACGGGGGGGCCATGGAGACCCAGTACTTC
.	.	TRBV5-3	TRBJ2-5	CARSPAPRDKETQYF	TGTGCCAGAAGCCCCGCTCCCAGGGACAAAGAGACCCAGTACTTC
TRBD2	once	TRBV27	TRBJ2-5	CASVPRGGISETQYF	TGTGCCAGCGTCCCACGGGGGGGGATCAGTGAGACCCAGTACTTC
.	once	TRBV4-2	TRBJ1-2	CASSSIIALYGYTF	TGTGCCAGCAGCTCCATCATAGCGCTTTATGGCTACACCTTC
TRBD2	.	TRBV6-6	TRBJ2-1	CASSYSGREFF	TGTGCCAGCAGTTACAGCGGGAGGGAGTTCTTC
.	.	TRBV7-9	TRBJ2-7	CASSLIVYEQYF	TGTGCCAGCAGCTTAATCGTCTACGAGCAGTACTTC
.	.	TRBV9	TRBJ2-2	CASSTSPMGQMNTGELFF	TGTGCCAGCAGCACCTCCCCCATGGGGCAGATGAACACCGGGGAGCTGTTTTTT
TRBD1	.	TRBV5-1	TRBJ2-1	CASSLRSPGQGGHEQFF	TGCGCCAGCAGCTTGCGATCGCCGGGACAGGGAGGACATGAGCAGTTCTTC
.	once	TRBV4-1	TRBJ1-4	CASSQLGADEKLFF	TGCGCCAGCAGCCAATTAGGGGCGGATGAAAAACTGTTTTTT
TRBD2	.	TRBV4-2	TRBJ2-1	CASSQDRGLAGGEQFF	TGTGCCAGCAGCCAAGATCGAGGACTAGCGGGGGGTGAGCAGTTCTTC
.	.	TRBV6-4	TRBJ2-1	CASRGGLEFF	TGTGCCAGCAGGGGGGGACTTGAGTTCTTC